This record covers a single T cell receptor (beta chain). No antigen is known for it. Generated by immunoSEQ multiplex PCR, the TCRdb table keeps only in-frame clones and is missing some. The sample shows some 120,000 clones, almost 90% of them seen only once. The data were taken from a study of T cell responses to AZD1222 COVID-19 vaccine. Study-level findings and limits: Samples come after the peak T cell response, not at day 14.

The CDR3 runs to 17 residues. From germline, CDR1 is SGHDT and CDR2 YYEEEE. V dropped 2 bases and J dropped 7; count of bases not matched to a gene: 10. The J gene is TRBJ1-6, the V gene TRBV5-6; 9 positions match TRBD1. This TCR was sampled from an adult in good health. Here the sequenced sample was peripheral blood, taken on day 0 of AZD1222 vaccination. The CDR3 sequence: CASSFTGGANRNSPLHF. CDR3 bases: TGTGCCAGCAGCTTTACAGGGGGCGCAAATAGGAATTCACCCCTCCACTTT. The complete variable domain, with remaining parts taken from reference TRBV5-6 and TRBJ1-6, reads DAGVTQSPTHLIKTRGQQVTLRCSPKSGHDTVSWYQQALGQGPQFIFQYYEEEERQRGNFPDRFSGHQFPNYSSELNVNALLLGDSALYLCASSFTGGANRNSPLHFGNGTRLTVT.